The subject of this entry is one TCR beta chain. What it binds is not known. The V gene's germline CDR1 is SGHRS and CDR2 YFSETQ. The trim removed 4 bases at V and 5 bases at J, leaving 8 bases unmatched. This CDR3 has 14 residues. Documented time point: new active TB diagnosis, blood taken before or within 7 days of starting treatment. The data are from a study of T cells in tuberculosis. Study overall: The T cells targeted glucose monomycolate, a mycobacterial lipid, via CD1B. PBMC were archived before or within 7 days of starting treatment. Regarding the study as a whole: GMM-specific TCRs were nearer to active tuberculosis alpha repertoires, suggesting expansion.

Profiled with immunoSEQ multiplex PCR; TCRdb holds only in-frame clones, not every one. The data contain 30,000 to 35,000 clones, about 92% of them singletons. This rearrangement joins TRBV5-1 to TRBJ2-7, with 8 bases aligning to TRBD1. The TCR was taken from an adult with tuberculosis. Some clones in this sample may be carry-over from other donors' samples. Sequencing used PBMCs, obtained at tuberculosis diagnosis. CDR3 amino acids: CASSLQGARDEQYF. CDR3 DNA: TGCGCCAGCAGCCTCCAGGGGGCGCGGGACGAGCAGTACTTC.